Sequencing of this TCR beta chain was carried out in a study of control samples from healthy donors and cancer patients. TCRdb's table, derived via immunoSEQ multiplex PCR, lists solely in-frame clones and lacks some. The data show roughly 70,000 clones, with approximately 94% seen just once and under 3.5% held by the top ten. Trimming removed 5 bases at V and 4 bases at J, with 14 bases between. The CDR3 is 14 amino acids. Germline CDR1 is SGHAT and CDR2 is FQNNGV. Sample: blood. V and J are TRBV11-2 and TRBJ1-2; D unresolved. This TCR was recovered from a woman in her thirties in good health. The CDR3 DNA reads TGTGCCAGCAGCCCCCCGCAGTTGATCTATGGCTACACCTTC. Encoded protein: CASSPPQLIYGYTF.